The sequence of this T cell receptor (beta chain) was determined in a study of shared clonotypes between healthy human individuals. The sorted-subset replicate PCRs were given around 0.2 ug DNA, which is about 29,000 T cell genomes. Here immunoSEQ multiplex PCR was the method, and the copy in TCRdb shows in-frame clones only, minus some. The table has around 550,000 clones, around 96% seen once. The naive CD8 fraction comprised CD45RO-negative cells positively selected for CCR7 and excluded terminally differentiated effector memory CD45RA+ cells. Germline V lookup: CDR1 SGHVS, CDR2 FQNEAQ. The V end lost 2 bases, the J end lost 0 bases, and 13 bases lay between the germline ends. The CDR3 sequence is 16 residues long.

The sequenced sample consisted of naive CD8+ T cells sorted from blood. The rearrangement uses TRBV7-8 and TRBJ2-5, with D hard to call. The sequence was collected from a woman in her 30s in good health. CDR3 in amino acids: CASSLFPDTNQETQYF. CDR3 nucleotide sequence: TGTGCCAGCAGCTTATTTCCAGACACGAACCAAGAGACCCAGTACTTC.